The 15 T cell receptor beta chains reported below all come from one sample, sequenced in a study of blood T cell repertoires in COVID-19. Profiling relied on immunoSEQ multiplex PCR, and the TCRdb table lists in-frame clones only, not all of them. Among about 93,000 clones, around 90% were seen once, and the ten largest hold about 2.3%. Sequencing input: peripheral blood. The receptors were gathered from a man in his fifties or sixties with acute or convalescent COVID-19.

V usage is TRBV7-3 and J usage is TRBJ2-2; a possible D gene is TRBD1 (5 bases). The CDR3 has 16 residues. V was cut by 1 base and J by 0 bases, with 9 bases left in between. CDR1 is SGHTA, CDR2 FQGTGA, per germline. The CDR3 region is CASSLKGPANTGELFF. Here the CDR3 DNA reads TGTGCCAGCAGCTTAAAGGGGCCCGCGAACACCGGGGAGCTGTTTTTT.

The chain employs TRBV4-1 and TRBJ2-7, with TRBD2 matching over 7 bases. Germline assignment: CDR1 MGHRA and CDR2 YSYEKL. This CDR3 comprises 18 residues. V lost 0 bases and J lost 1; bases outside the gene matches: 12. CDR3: CASSQDPPSGPISYEQYF. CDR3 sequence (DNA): TGCGCCAGCAGCCAAGACCCACCTAGCGGACCCATTTCCTACGAGCAGTACTTC.

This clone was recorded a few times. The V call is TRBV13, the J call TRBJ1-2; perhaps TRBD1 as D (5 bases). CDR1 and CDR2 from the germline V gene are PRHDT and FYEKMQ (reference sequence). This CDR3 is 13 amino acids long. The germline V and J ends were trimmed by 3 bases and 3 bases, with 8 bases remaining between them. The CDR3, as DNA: TGTGCCAGCAGCTTGGGGGAGGACTATGGCTACACCTTC. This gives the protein CASSLGEDYGYTF.

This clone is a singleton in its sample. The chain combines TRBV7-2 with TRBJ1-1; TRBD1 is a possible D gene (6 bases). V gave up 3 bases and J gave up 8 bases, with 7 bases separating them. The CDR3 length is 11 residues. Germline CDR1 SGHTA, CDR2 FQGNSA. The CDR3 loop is CASSLTGEAFF. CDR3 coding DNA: TGTGCCAGCAGCTTGACAGGAGAAGCTTTCTTT.

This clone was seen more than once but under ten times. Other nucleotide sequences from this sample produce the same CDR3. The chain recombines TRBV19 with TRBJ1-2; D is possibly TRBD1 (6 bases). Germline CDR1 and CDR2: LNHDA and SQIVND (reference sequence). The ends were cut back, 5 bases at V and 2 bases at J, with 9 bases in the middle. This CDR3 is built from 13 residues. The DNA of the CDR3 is TGTGCCAGTAGTCCCCAGGGGAACTATGGCTACACCTTC. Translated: CASSPQGNYGYTF.

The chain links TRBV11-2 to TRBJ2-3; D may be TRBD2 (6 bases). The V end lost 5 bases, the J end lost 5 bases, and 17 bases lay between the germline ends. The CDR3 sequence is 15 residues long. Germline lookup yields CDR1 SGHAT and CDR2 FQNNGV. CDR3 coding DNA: TGTGCCAGCAGCGCCCGACTAGACGTACAAGATACGCAGTATTTT. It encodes CASSARLDVQDTQYF.

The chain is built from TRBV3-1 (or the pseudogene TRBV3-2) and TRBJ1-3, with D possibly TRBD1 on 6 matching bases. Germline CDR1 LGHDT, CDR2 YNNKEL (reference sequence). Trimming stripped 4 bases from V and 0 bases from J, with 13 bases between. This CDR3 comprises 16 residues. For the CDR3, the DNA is TGTGCCAGCAGCCGAGGGGGGGGACACTCTGGAAACACCATATATTTT. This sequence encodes CASSRGGGHSGNTIYF.

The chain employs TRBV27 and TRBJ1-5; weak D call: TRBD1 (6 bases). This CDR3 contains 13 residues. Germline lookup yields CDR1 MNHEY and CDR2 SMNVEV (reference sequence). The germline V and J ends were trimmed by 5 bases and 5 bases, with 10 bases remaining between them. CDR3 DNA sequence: TGTGCCAGCAGTCCAACAGGGCATCAGCCCCAGCATTTT. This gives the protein CASSPTGHQPQHF.

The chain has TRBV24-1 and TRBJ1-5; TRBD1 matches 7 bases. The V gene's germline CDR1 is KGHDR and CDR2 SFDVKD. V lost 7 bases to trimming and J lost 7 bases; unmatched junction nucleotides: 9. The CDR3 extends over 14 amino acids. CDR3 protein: CATRLRQGIQPQHF. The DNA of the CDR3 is TGTGCCACCAGACTGAGACAGGGCATCCAGCCCCAGCATTTT.

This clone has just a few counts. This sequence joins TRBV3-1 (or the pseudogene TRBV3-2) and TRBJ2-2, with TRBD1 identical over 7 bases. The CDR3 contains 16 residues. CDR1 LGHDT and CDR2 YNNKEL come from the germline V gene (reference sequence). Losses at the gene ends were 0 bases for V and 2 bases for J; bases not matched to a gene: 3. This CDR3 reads CASSQDGTVNTGELFF. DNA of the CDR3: TGTGCCAGCAGCCAAGATGGGACAGTTAACACCGGGGAGCTGTTTTTT.

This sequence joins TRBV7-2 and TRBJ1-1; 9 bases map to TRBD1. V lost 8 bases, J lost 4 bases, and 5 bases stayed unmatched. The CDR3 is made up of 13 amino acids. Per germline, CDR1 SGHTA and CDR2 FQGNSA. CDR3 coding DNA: TGTGCCAGCGGCAGACAGGGGGGCACTGAAGCTTTCTTT. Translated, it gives CASGRQGGTEAFF.

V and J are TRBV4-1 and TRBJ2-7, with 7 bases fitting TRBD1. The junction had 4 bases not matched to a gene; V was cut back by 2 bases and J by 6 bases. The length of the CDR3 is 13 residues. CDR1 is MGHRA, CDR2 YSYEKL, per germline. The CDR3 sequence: CASSQNRGGEQYV. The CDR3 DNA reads TGCGCCAGCAGCCAAAACAGGGGCGGCGAGCAGTACGTC.

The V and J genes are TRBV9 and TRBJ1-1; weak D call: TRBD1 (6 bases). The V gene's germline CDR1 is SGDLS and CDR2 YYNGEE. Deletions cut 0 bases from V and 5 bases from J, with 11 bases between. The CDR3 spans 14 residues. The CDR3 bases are TGTGCCAGCAGCGTAGGGACAGACCGGACTGAAGCTTTCTTT. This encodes CASSVGTDRTEAFF.

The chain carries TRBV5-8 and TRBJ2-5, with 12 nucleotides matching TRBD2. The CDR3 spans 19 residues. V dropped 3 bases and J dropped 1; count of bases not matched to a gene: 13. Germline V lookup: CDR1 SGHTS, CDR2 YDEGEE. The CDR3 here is CASSSFRSRTSGAQETQYF. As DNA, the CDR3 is TGTGCCAGCAGCTCGTTCCGTTCTAGGACTAGCGGGGCCCAAGAGACCCAGTACTTC. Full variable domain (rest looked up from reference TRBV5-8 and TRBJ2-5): EAGVTQSPTHLIKTRGQQATLRCSPISGHTSVYWYQQALGLGLQFLLWYDEGEERNRGNFPPRFSGRQFPNYSSELNVNALELEDSALYLCASSSFRSRTSGAQETQYFGPGTRLLVL.

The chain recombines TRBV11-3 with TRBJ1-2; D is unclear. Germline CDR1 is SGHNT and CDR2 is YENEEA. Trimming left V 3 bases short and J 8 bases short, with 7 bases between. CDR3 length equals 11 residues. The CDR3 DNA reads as TGTGCCAGCAGCTTGAGTATGGGCTACACCTTC. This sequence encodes CASSLSMGYTF.